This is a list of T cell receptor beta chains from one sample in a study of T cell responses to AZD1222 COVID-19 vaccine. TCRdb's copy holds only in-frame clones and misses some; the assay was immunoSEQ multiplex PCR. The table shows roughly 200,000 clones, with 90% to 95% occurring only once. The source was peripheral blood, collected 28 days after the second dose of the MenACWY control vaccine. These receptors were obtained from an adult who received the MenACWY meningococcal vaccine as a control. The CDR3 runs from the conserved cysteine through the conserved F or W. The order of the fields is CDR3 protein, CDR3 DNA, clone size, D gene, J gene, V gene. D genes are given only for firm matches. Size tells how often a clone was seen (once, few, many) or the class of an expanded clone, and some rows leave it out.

CDR3: CASSLGTNTEAFF
DNA: TGTGCCAGCAGCTTAGGGACGAACACTGAAGCTTTCTTT
size: .
D: .
J: TRBJ1-1
V: TRBV7-9

CDR3: CASSPGTNEETQYF
DNA: TGTGCCAGCAGCCCCGGGACAAACGAAGAGACCCAGTACTTC
size: .
D: .
J: TRBJ2-5
V: TRBV7-2

CDR3: CASSPARRDGNTIYF
DNA: TGTGCCAGCAGCCCCGCGCGGCGGGATGGAAACACCATATATTTT
size: .
D: .
J: TRBJ1-3
V: TRBV7-9

CDR3: CASSPPGVRETQYF
DNA: TGTGCCAGCTCACCCCCGGGGGTACGGGAGACCCAGTACTTC
size: .
D: .
J: TRBJ2-5
V: TRBV18

CDR3: CASSEAPPGTQYF
DNA: TGTGCCAGCAGTGAAGCGCCCCCGGGTACGCAGTATTTT
size: .
D: .
J: TRBJ2-3
V: TRBV2

CDR3: CASSLRDRVAPEAFF
DNA: TGTGCCAGCAGCTTACGGGACAGGGTAGCCCCTGAAGCTTTCTTT
size: once
D: TRBD1
J: TRBJ1-1
V: TRBV7-9

CDR3: CASTPVWGRGPAGELFF
DNA: TGTGCCAGCACCCCCGTATGGGGCAGGGGGCCGGCCGGGGAGCTGTTTTTT
size: once
D: TRBD1
J: TRBJ2-2
V: TRBV28

CDR3: CATSRRTSTDTQYF
DNA: TGTGCCACCAGCAGACGGACTAGCACAGATACGCAGTATTTT
size: .
D: .
J: TRBJ2-3
V: TRBV15

CDR3: CAWSVGGSREQYF
DNA: TGTGCCTGGAGTGTTGGGGGCTCAAGGGAGCAGTACTTC
size: .
D: .
J: TRBJ2-7
V: TRBV30

CDR3: CASSIGSDEQFF
DNA: TGTGCCAGTAGTATAGGGAGCGATGAGCAGTTCTTC
size: .
D: .
J: TRBJ2-1
V: TRBV19

CDR3: CASSTDPATAAFF
DNA: TGTGCCAGCAGCACGGACCCGGCTACTGCCGCTTTCTTT
size: .
D: .
J: TRBJ1-1
V: TRBV12-3/TRBV12-4

CDR3: CASSTTVLGNYGYTF
DNA: TGTGCCAGTAGTACGACCGTACTGGGTAACTATGGCTACACCTTC
size: .
D: .
J: TRBJ1-2
V: TRBV19

CDR3: CASSLDRGAEAFF
DNA: TGTGCCAGCAGTCTGGACCGGGGCGCTGAAGCTTTCTTT
size: once
D: .
J: TRBJ1-1
V: TRBV6-6

CDR3: CASSPDIHPLYGYTF
DNA: TGCGCCAGCAGCCCGGACATCCACCCCCTCTATGGCTACACCTTC
size: .
D: .
J: TRBJ1-2
V: TRBV5-1

CDR3: CASSQDPQRQEKLFF
DNA: TGCGCCAGCAGCCAAGATCCCCAGCGGCAGGAAAAACTGTTTTTT
size: .
D: .
J: TRBJ1-4
V: TRBV4-1

CDR3: CASTRESGNQPQHF
DNA: TGTGCCAGCACTCGGGAATCCGGCAATCAGCCCCAGCATTTT
size: few
D: .
J: TRBJ1-5
V: TRBV2

CDR3: CASTPTGRTYGYTF
DNA: TGCGCCAGCACCCCTACTGGCAGGACCTATGGCTACACCTTC
size: .
D: .
J: TRBJ1-2
V: TRBV5-1

CDR3: CASSPGFSYEQYF
DNA: TGTGCCAGCAGTCCAGGGTTCTCCTACGAGCAGTACTTC
size: .
D: .
J: TRBJ2-7
V: TRBV12-3/TRBV12-4

CDR3: CASSSRTSGPYEQYF
DNA: TGTGCCAGCAGCTCGCGGACTAGCGGCCCTTACGAGCAGTACTTC
size: .
D: TRBD2
J: TRBJ2-7
V: TRBV7-2

CDR3: CASSQEQGLGHSPLHF
DNA: TGTGCCAGCAGCCAAGAGCAGGGTTTGGGGCATTCACCCCTCCACTTT
size: .
D: .
J: TRBJ1-6
V: TRBV4-2

CDR3: CASSVAGSYNEQFF
DNA: TGTGCCAGCAGTGTGGCGGGCTCCTACAATGAGCAGTTCTTC
size: .
D: .
J: TRBJ2-1
V: TRBV2

CDR3: CASSRAGTGRETQYF
DNA: TGCGCCAGCAGCAGAGCCGGGACAGGGAGGGAGACCCAGTACTTC
size: .
D: TRBD1
J: TRBJ2-5
V: TRBV5-1

CDR3: CASSGVRGTPDNSPLHF
DNA: TGCGCCAGCAGCGGGGTCCGGGGGACACCCGATAATTCACCCCTCCACTTT
size: .
D: .
J: TRBJ1-6
V: TRBV4-1

CDR3: CATSDLFYGYTF
DNA: TGTGCCACCAGTGACCTCTTCTATGGCTACACCTTC
size: .
D: .
J: TRBJ1-2
V: TRBV24-1

CDR3: CASSDVLGGETDTQYF
DNA: TGTGCCAGCAGTGACGTCCTCGGGGGAGAGACAGATACGCAGTATTTT
size: .
D: .
J: TRBJ2-3
V: TRBV2

CDR3: CASSPRTGGLNGYTF
DNA: TGTGCCAGCAGCCCGAGGACAGGGGGCTTAAATGGCTACACCTTC
size: .
D: TRBD1
J: TRBJ1-2
V: TRBV5-4

CDR3: CATYPGGTGADGYTF
DNA: TGTGCCACCTATCCCGGCGGGACAGGGGCGGATGGCTACACCTTC
size: .
D: TRBD1
J: TRBJ1-2
V: TRBV6-5

CDR3: CASRTGEVAYGYTF
DNA: TGCGCCAGCAGGACAGGGGAGGTCGCCTATGGCTACACCTTC
size: .
D: TRBD1
J: TRBJ1-2
V: TRBV5-1

CDR3: CASRRTMNTEAFF
DNA: TGTGCCAGCAGACGTACTATGAACACTGAAGCTTTCTTT
size: .
D: .
J: TRBJ1-1
V: TRBV5-6

CDR3: CASSRLAGGQNEQFF
DNA: TGTGCCAGTAGTCGACTAGCGGGGGGGCAAAATGAGCAGTTCTTC
size: .
D: TRBD2
J: TRBJ2-1
V: TRBV19

CDR3: CASSMGQVMQPQHF
DNA: TGTGCCAGCAGTATGGGACAGGTCATGCAGCCCCAGCATTTT
size: .
D: TRBD1
J: TRBJ1-5
V: TRBV28

CDR3: CASSYGTGGETQYF
DNA: TGTGCCAGCAGTTACGGGACAGGGGGAGAGACCCAGTACTTC
size: .
D: TRBD1
J: TRBJ2-5
V: TRBV6-5

CDR3: CASSAALASGGELFF
DNA: TGTGCCAGCAGCGCCGCACTAGCATCTGGCGGGGAGCTGTTTTTT
size: .
D: .
J: TRBJ2-2
V: TRBV9

CDR3: CASSQDERTNEKLFF
DNA: TGTGCCAGCAGCCAAGATGAGAGGACTAATGAAAAACTGTTTTTT
size: .
D: .
J: TRBJ1-4
V: TRBV4-2

CDR3: CASSLGTRGIYEQYF
DNA: TGTGCCAGCAGTTTGGGCACGCGGGGAATCTACGAGCAGTACTTC
size: .
D: .
J: TRBJ2-7
V: TRBV27